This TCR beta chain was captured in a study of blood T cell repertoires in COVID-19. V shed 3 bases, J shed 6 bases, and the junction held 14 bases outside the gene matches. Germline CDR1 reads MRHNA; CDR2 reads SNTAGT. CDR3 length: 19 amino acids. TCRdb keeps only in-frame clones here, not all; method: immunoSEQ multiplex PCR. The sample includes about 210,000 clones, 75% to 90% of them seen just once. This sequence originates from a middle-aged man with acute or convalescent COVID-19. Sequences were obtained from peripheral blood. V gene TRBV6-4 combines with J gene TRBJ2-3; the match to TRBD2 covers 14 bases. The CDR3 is CASSESAGLAGGTHDTQYF. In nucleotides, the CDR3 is TGTGCCAGCAGTGAGAGTGCAGGACTAGCGGGGGGAACACATGATACGCAGTATTTT.